Below, 27 T cell receptor beta chains from the same sample are listed, as sequenced in a study of identical twins. TCRdb analysed the 5' RACE reads with MiXCR anew, one entry per CDR3 protein. This sample has 700,000 or so distinct CDR3 sequences, with 8.6% found just once. These data were also reused for a study on yellow fever vaccine responses in identical twins.

The specimen was PBMCs. The receptors originated from a woman in her late teens or twenties in good health.

This clonotype was picked up a small number of times. The chain is built from TRBV20-1 and TRBJ2-7; D is unclear. Trimming took 5 bases from V and 3 from J, leaving 8 bases between them. Germline lookup yields CDR1 DFQATT and CDR2 SNEGSKA (reference sequence). This CDR3 is 11 amino acids long. This CDR3 reads CSAPDHYEQYF. CDR3 in DNA: TGCAGTGCTCCGGACCACTACGAGCAGTACTTC.

This clonotype showed up many times. The J gene is TRBJ2-1, the V gene TRBV5-6; 9 nucleotides align to TRBD1. The germline V gene has CDR1 SGHDT and CDR2 YYEEEE. Trimming took 5 bases from V and 4 from J; bases not matched to a gene: 7. The CDR3 covers 15 residues. This CDR3 reads CASSRRGTGYNEQFF. CDR3 in DNA: TGTGCCAGCAGTAGAAGAGGGACAGGGTACAATGAGCAGTTCTTC. The full variable domain, in which reference TRBV5-6 and TRBJ2-1 provide the parts outside the CDR3, is DAGVTQSPTHLIKTRGQQVTLRCSPKSGHDTVSWYQQALGQGPQFIFQYYEEEERQRGNFPDRFSGHQFPNYSSELNVNALLLGDSALYLCASSRRGTGYNEQFFGPGTRLTVL.

There are a few counts of this clonotype. The chain combines TRBV24-1 with TRBJ2-1; 9 nucleotides line up with TRBD2. The CDR3 is made up of 16 amino acids. Germline-derived CDR1 and CDR2 are KGHDR and SFDVKD. Trimming at V came to 4 bases and at J to 2 bases, leaving 5 bases not matched to a gene. CDR3 amino acids: CATSDPAGGPYNEQFF. DNA for the CDR3: TGTGCCACCAGTGACCCAGCGGGGGGCCCCTACAATGAGCAGTTCTTC.

This clonotype was seen a handful of times. J is TRBJ2-7 and V is TRBV5-6; 8 bases are shared with TRBD2. Germline loops: CDR1 SGHDT, CDR2 YYEEEE. There are 15 residues in the CDR3. The J segment lost 4 bases and the V segment lost 4 bases, leaving 10 bases of the junction unmatched. This chain's CDR3 is CASSQGKAGVYEQYF. The DNA for the CDR3 is TGTGCCAGCAGCCAAGGGAAAGCGGGGGTGTACGAGCAGTACTTC.

In its sample, this clonotype was seen a few times. V usage is TRBV12-3 or TRBV12-4 and J usage is TRBJ2-7; 9 nucleotides agree with TRBD1. This CDR3 spans 14 amino acids. V shed 7 bases, J shed 2 bases, and the junction held 6 bases outside the gene matches. Here the CDR3 DNA reads TGTGCCAGCACCAGAGGGACAGGGACCTACGAGCAGTACTTC. Amino acids: CASTRGTGTYEQYF.

This clonotype was observed a few times. This chain connects TRBV24-1 to TRBJ2-7; no reliable D call. Trimming removed 2 bases from V and 2 bases from J, with 12 bases in between. Germline values: CDR1 KGHDR, CDR2 SFDVKD. This CDR3 is built from 15 residues. This CDR3 reads CATSDSLERPYEQYF. The CDR3 region has the DNA TGTGCCACCAGTGATTCCCTCGAGCGTCCCTACGAGCAGTACTTC.

A few counts support this clonotype. The chain has TRBV5-1 and TRBJ2-4, with D tentatively TRBD1 (6 bases). The CDR3 is made up of 17 amino acids. Per germline, CDR1 SGHRS and CDR2 YFSETQ. Trimming took off 4 bases at V and 0 bases at J, with 17 bases between the two ends. DNA for the CDR3: TGCGCCAGCAGCGACACAGGGAAGGAGCGAGCCAAAAACATTCAGTACTTC. It is translated as CASSDTGKERAKNIQYF.

In DNA form, the CDR3 reads TGCAGTGCTAGAGGGTATGAGGCGGGGAGATTGGACGAGCAGTACTTC. This gives the protein CSARGYEAGRLDEQYF. The rearrangement links TRBV20-1 to TRBJ2-7, with a possible D match to TRBD2 (6 bases). The CDR3 has 16 residues. Trimming removed 1 base from V and 5 bases from J, with 21 bases in between. Germline CDR1 DFQATT, CDR2 SNEGSKA (reference sequence).

V usage is TRBV7-9 and J usage is TRBJ1-4; D is uncertain. Germline V gives CDR1 SEHNR, CDR2 FQNEAQ (reference sequence). This CDR3 contains 16 residues. The V and J ends lost 5 bases and 10 bases respectively, with 23 bases between them. Here the CDR3 reads CASSPRFSDKDGKLFF. The CDR3 region has the DNA TGTGCCAGCAGCCCTAGGTTCTCCGATAAGGATGGAAAACTGTTTTTT.

The table lists this clonotype with a few counts. The chain uses TRBV18 and TRBJ2-1; no definite D call. The CDR3 runs 13 residues. Germline V gene lookup returns CDR1 KGHSH and CDR2 LQKENI. Trimming pared 3 bases from V and 5 bases from J, leaving 8 bases between. The CDR3 protein is CASSPGIDNEQFF. In DNA form, the CDR3 reads TGTGCCAGCTCACCCGGTATTGACAATGAGCAGTTCTTC.

The rearrangement joins TRBV27 to TRBJ2-7; D remains unclear. The CDR3 totals 14 residues. Germline V gene sequence: CDR1 MNHEY, CDR2 SMNVEV (reference sequence). Trimming cost V 5 bases and J 3 bases, with 14 bases left between them. The DNA for the CDR3 is TGTGCCAGCAGTCCCTCGGCAGGAAGCTACGAGCAGTACTTC. Its protein product is CASSPSAGSYEQYF.

The chain couples TRBV15 to TRBJ2-5; possible D gene TRBD2, 6 bases. This CDR3 region has 15 residues. Germline loops: CDR1 LNHNV, CDR2 YYDKDF (reference sequence). The V and J ends lost 1 base and 0 bases respectively, with 9 bases between them. The CDR3 DNA follows: TGTGCCACCAGCAGAGGTTCGGGGGACCAAGAGACCCAGTACTTC. Translating it yields CATSRGSGDQETQYF.

The J gene is TRBJ2-7, the V gene TRBV6-2 or TRBV6-3, with 8 bases lining up with TRBD1. Germline V gene sequence: CDR1 MNHEY, CDR2 SVGEGT. The trim removed 6 bases at V and 2 bases at J, leaving 9 bases unmatched. The CDR3 spans 15 residues. The CDR3 sequence is CASSPGGITTYEQYF. The CDR3 coding sequence is TGTGCCAGCAGCCCAGGGGGCATAACGACCTACGAGCAGTACTTC.

In this sample, this clonotype turned up a few times. J is TRBJ2-3 and V is TRBV13; TRBD2 aligns across 11 bases. Germline CDR1 and CDR2: PRHDT and FYEKMQ (reference sequence). The CDR3 runs 18 residues. The V and J ends lost 4 bases and 2 bases, in that order; junction bases with no gene match: 11. CDR3 nucleotides: TGTGCCAGCAGCTCCACTAGCGGGAGCCTTGGGGCCACAGATACGCAGTATTTT. Translating gives CASSSTSGSLGATDTQYF.

The genes are TRBV10-2 and TRBJ1-2, with D possibly being TRBD1 (5 bases). V lost 9 bases, J lost 3 bases, and 11 bases lay in between. Looked up from germline, CDR1 is WSHSY and CDR2 is SAAADI. CDR3 size: 12 residues. CDR3 residues: CASTGTDYGYTF. CDR3 DNA sequence: TGCGCCAGTACCGGGACCGACTATGGCTACACCTTC.

This clonotype has ten or more counts. The V and J genes are TRBV18 and TRBJ2-3; TRBD1 might be the D (6 bases). Germline CDR1 reads KGHSH; CDR2 reads LQKENI. Trimming removed 3 bases at V and 0 bases at J, with 10 bases between. The CDR3 has 15 residues. CDR3 nucleotide sequence: TGTGCCAGCTCACCGGGACAACCTAGCACAGATACGCAGTATTTT. This sequence encodes CASSPGQPSTDTQYF.

This clonotype was found a few times. The gene calls are TRBV3-1 and TRBJ2-2, with 8 positions matching TRBD2. Germline trimming cut 5 bases from V and 0 bases from J; bases unmatched to any gene: 8. Germline V gives CDR1 LGHDT, CDR2 YNNKEL (reference sequence). The CDR3 loop spans 17 amino acids. CDR3 DNA: TGTGCCAGCAGCTCGGGGGGGCTGGGACCGAACACCGGGGAGCTGTTTTTT. Its protein product is CASSSGGLGPNTGELFF.

In this sample, this clonotype turned up a few times. The V and J genes are TRBV25-1 and TRBJ1-1; no clear D. Germline CDR1 reads MGHDK; CDR2 reads SYGVNS. The CDR3 contains 14 residues. The germline V and J ends were trimmed by 8 bases and 1 base, with 14 bases remaining between them. CDR3 residues: CASRPGTENTEAFF. CDR3 DNA sequence: TGTGCCAGCCGCCCGGGCACAGAGAACACTGAAGCTTTCTTT.

This clonotype has only a few counts. The chain joins TRBV2 to TRBJ2-1, with 10 bases aligning to TRBD2. CDR1 and CDR2 from the germline V gene are SNHLY and FYNNEI. This CDR3 has 17 amino acids. The ends lost 4 bases at V and 4 bases at J; junction bases unmatched: 10. CDR3 DNA sequence: TGTGCCAGCAGTGGGGCTACCGGGACTAGCGCGTACAATGAGCAGTTCTTC. This gives the protein CASSGATGTSAYNEQFF.

A few counts support this clonotype. This rearrangement joins TRBV28 to TRBJ2-1; 8 bases map to TRBD1. Trimming at V came to 6 bases and at J to 5 bases, leaving 6 bases not matched to a gene. Germline values: CDR1 MDHEN, CDR2 SYDVKM. CDR3 length equals 14 residues. The CDR3 nucleotides read TGTGCCAGCAGCAGCAGGGGGCTGAACAATGAGCAGTTCTTC. Translating gives CASSSRGLNNEQFF. Full variable domain (outside the CDR3, taken from reference TRBV28 and TRBJ2-1): DVKVTQSSRYLVKRTGEKVFLECVQDMDHENMFWYRQDPGLGLRLIYFSYDVKMKEKGDIPEGYSVSREKKERFSLILESASTNQTSMYLCASSSRGLNNEQFFGPGTRLTVL.

V is TRBV4-1 and J is TRBJ2-5; 9 positions match TRBD1. The germline CDR1 and CDR2 sequences are MGHRA and YSYEKL. V dropped 0 bases and J dropped 4; count of bases not matched to a gene: 9. The CDR3 sequence is 17 residues long. The CDR3 here is CASSQDTGTGILETQYF. The CDR3 coding sequence is TGCGCCAGCAGCCAAGATACAGGGACAGGGATATTAGAGACCCAGTACTTC.

The chain uses TRBV6-1 and TRBJ1-4; TRBD1 matches 9 bases. The V and J ends lost 5 bases and 8 bases, in that order; junction bases with no gene match: 6. Germline V gene data show CDR1 as MNHNS and CDR2 as SASEGT. This CDR3 spans 14 amino acids. CDR3 loop: CASSRTGVKEKLFF. CDR3 coding DNA: TGTGCCAGCAGTCGGACAGGGGTTAAGGAAAAACTGTTTTTT.

The sample holds a few counts of this clonotype. This rearrangement joins TRBV7-9 to TRBJ2-7; TRBD1 matches 9 bases. Germline V gene sequence: CDR1 SEHNR, CDR2 FQNEAQ (reference sequence). The junction had 11 bases not matched to a gene; V was cut back by 4 bases and J by 1 base. CDR3 size: 17 residues. CDR3 protein: CASSSETGTGRSYEQYF. CDR3 in DNA: TGTGCCAGCAGCTCAGAAACCGGGACAGGGAGATCCTACGAGCAGTACTTC.

The sample holds many counts of this clonotype. This chain joins TRBV4-3 and TRBJ2-7, with TRBD1 matching over 9 bases. CDR1 is LGHNA and CDR2 is YSLEER in the germline V gene. V lost 0 bases, J lost 4 bases, and 10 bases stayed unmatched. This CDR3 contains 17 residues. This chain's CDR3 is CASSQDRGTGLNYEQYF. The CDR3 DNA sequence: TGCGCCAGCAGCCAAGATCGTGGGACAGGGCTTAATTACGAGCAGTACTTC.

This clonotype was detected a few times. The chain employs TRBV12-3 or TRBV12-4 and TRBJ1-5, with unresolved D. V was shortened by 3 bases and J by 2 bases, with 8 bases between the two germline ends. This CDR3 region has 14 residues. The CDR3 DNA sequence: TGTGCCAGCAGTTTCAGCTCGGGCAATCAGCCCCAGCATTTT. Protein: CASSFSSGNQPQHF.

This clonotype has at least ten counts. This chain links TRBV5-1 with TRBJ2-4; TRBD1 matches 11 bases. V gave up 3 bases and J gave up 8 bases; unmatched junction bases: 10. The CDR3 contains 16 residues. Germline V gene sequence: CDR1 SGHRS, CDR2 YFSETQ. The DNA of the CDR3 is TGCGCCAGCAGCTCCGGAGGGACAGGGGGAAGGGACATTCAGTACTTC. Translation gives CASSSGGTGGRDIQYF.

The V call is TRBV10-3, the J call TRBJ1-2; 10 nucleotides line up with TRBD1. Germline lookup yields CDR1 ENHRY and CDR2 SYGVKD. The trim removed 10 bases at V and 3 bases at J, leaving 8 bases unmatched. The CDR3 runs 14 residues. This CDR3 reads CASDDRGLDYGYTF. The CDR3 nucleotides are TGTGCCAGCGACGACAGGGGGCTTGACTATGGCTACACCTTC.